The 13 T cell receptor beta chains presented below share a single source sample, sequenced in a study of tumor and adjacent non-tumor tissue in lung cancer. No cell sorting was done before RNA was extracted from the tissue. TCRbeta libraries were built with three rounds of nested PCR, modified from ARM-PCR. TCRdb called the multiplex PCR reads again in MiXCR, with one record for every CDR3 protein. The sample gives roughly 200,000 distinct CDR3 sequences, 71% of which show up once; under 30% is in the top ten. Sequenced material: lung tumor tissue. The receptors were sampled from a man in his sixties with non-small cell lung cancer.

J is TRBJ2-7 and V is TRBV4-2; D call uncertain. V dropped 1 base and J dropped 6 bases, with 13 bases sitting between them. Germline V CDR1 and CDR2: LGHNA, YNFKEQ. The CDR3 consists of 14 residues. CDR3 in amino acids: CASSQGFNSLEQYF. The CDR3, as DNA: TGTGCCAGCAGCCAAGGGTTTAATAGCCTCGAGCAGTACTTC.

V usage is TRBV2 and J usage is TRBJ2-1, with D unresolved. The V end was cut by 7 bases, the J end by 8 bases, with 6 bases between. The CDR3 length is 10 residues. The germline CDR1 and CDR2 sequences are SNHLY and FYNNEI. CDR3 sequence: CASILHEQFF. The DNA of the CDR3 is TGTGCCAGCATCCTCCATGAGCAGTTCTTC.

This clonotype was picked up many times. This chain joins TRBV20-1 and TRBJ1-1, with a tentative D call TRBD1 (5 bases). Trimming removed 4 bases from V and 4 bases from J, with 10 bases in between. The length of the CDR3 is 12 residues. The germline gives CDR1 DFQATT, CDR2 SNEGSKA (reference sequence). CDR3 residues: CSAIDSPTEAFF. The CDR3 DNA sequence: TGCAGTGCTATCGACAGTCCCACTGAAGCTTTCTTT.

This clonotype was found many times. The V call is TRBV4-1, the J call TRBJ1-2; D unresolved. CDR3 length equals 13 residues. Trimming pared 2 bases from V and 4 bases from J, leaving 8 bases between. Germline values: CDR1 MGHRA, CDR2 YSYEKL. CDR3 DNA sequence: TGCGCCAGCAGCCAATCAACCGGCTATGGCTACACCTTC. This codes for CASSQSTGYGYTF.

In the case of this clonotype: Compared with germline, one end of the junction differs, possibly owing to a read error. The CDR3 DNA is TGTGCCAGCACTTACTCGACTTATAATTCACCCCTCCACTTT. It specifies CASTYSTYNSPLHF. The chain has TRBV6-5 and TRBJ1-6; D call uncertain. CDR3 length: 14 amino acids. Looked up from germline, CDR1 is MNHEY and CDR2 is SVGAGI.

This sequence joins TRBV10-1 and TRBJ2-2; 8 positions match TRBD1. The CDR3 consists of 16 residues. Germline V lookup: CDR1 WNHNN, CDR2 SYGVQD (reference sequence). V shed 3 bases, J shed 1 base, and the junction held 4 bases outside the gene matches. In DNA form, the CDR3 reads TGCGCCAGCAGTGATACCGGGACAGGGAACACCGGGGAGCTGTTTTTT. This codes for CASSDTGTGNTGELFF.

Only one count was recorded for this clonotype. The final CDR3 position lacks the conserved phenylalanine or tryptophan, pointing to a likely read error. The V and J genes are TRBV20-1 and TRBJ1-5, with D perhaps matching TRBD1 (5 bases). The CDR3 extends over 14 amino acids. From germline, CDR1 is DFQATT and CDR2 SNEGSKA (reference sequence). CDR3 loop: CSARESSGGQHQHC. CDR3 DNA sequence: TGCAGTGCTAGAGAATCATCGGGGGGTCAGCACCAGCATTGT.

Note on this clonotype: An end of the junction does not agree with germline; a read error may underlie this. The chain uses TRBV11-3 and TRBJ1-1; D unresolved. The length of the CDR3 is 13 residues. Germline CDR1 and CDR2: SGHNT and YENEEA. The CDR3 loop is CASSSLTNAEAFF. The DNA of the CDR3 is TGTGCCAGCAGCTCCCTTACGAACGCTGAAGCTTTCTTT.

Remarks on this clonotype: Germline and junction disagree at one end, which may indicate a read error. CDR3 in amino acids: CACSPTSQRGRETQYF. DNA of the CDR3: TGTGCCTGCAGCCCAACGTCCCAGCGGGGGAGAGAGACCCAGTACTTC. The chain employs TRBV11-2 and TRBJ2-5, with 8 positions matching TRBD2. The CDR3 has 16 residues. Looked up from germline, CDR1 is SGHAT and CDR2 is FQNNGV.

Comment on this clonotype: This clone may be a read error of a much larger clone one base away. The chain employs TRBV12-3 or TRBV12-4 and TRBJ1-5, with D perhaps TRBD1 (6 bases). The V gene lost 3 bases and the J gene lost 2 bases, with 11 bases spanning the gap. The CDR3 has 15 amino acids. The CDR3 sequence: CASSFWGPGNQPQHF. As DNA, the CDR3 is TGTGCCAGCAGTTTTTGGGGGCCCGGCAATCAGCCCCAGCATTTT.

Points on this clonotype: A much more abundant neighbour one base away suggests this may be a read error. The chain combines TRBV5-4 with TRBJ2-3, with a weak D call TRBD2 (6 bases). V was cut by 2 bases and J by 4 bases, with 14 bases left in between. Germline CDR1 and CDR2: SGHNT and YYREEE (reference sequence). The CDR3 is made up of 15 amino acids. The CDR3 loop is CASSLAGTGPDTQYF. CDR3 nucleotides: TGTGCCAGCAGCTTAGCCGGGACTGGCCCAGATACGCAGTATTTT.

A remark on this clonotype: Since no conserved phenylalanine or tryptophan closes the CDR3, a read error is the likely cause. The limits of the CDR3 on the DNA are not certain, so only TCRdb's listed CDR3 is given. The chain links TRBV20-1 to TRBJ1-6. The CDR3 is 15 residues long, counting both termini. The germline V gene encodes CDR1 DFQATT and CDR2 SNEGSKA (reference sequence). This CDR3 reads CSVPDASSYNSPLRL.

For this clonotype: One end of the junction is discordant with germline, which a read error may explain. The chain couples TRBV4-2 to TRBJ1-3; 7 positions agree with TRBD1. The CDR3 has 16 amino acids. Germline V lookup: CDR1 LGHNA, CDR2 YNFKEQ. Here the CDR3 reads CASSQGGQVSGYTIYF. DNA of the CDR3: TGTGCTAGCAGCCAAGGCGGACAGGTCTCTGGATACACCATATATTTT.